This T cell receptor (beta chain) was found in a study of blood T cell repertoires in COVID-19. The wider study: COVID-19 samples from acute and convalescent phases originated in the United States, Italy and Spain. The cDNA or gDNA used as material had been derived from T cells, B-cell-depleted T cells, or PBMCs.

With 2 bases removed from V and 4 bases from J, the gap between germline ends came to 15 bases. This CDR3 contains 15 residues. CDR1 and CDR2 from the germline V gene are SGDLS and YYNGEE. As processed by the authors: Scientists estimated how many nucleated cells there were by amplifying reference gene primers. TCRdb's copy holds only in-frame clones and misses some; the assay was immunoSEQ multiplex PCR. V, J and clone size are those of that table, while D and trimming were read from the DNA. The sample contains roughly 80,000 clones, 88% of which appear only once. J is TRBJ1-2 and V is TRBV9, with D possibly TRBD1 on 6 matching bases. The specimen sequenced was peripheral blood. This sequence originates from a woman older than 75 with acute or convalescent COVID-19. The CDR3 nucleotides are TGTGCCAGCAGCGTTTCAAGGGGGGGCGGCTATGGCTACACCTTC. Encoded protein: CASSVSRGGGYGYTF. Filled out from reference TRBV9 and TRBJ1-2, the complete variable domain reads DSGVTQTPKHLITATGQRVTLRCSPRSGDLSVYWYQQSLDQGLQFLIQYYNGEERAKGNILERFSAQQFPDLHSELNLSSLELGDSALYFCASSVSRGGGYGYTFGSGTRLTVV.